Shown below are 18 T cell receptor beta chains from a single sample sequenced in a study of beta chain features in type 1 diabetes. Of the isolated RNA, all was reverse transcribed, and so the sequenced material was expressed TCRB transcripts. Sequenced by immunoSEQ multiplex PCR; TCRdb stores in-frame clones only, minus some. This table holds around 15,000 clones, roughly two fifths found once. Sequenced material: stem cell memory CD4+ T cells from blood. Receptors were obtained from a woman between 35 and 50 years old in good health.

CDR3 coding DNA: TGTGCCAGCAGCTTAAGGGGGCCCTCTGGAAACACCATATATTTT. Translation gives CASSLRGPSGNTIYF. The chain couples TRBV7-9 to TRBJ1-3; 7 bases agree with TRBD1. This CDR3 has 15 amino acids. The J segment lost 0 bases and the V segment lost 2 bases, leaving 1 base of the junction unmatched. From germline, CDR1 is SEHNR and CDR2 FQNEAQ (reference sequence).

The V gene is TRBV5-1, the J gene TRBJ1-1; TRBD1 agrees at 8 bases. The CDR3 runs to 13 residues. V trimming: 4 bases; J trimming: 6 bases; junction bases outside the gene matches: 5. Germline V gene sequence: CDR1 SGHRS, CDR2 YFSETQ. In DNA, the CDR3 is TGCGCCAGCAGCGGACAGGGTGGCGCTGAAGCTTTCTTT. Translating gives CASSGQGGAEAFF.

In its sample, this clone was seen a few times. CDR3 bases: TGTGCCAGCAGCTCGGGACAGGGTAATATTGATGGAAACACCATATATTTT. Its translation is CASSSGQGNIDGNTIYF. The chain joins TRBV7-2 to TRBJ1-3, with 9 bases aligning to TRBD1. Germline CDR1 SGHTA, CDR2 FQGNSA. This CDR3 comprises 17 residues. The V gene end was trimmed by 4 bases and the J gene end by 3 bases; junction bases not matched to a gene: 10.

This clone was seen a few times. The rearrangement uses TRBV18 and TRBJ2-7; 10 nucleotides align to TRBD2. The germline V gene has CDR1 KGHSH and CDR2 LQKENI. After removal of 0 bases from V and 6 bases from J, the junction contained 11 bases not matched to a gene. The CDR3 length is 17 residues. Here the CDR3 reads CASSPPGLAAYTGEQYF. CDR3 nucleotides: TGTGCCAGCTCACCACCTGGACTAGCGGCTTACACGGGCGAGCAGTACTTC.

This clone appeared a few times. This chain connects TRBV5-1 to TRBJ1-1, with 7 bases fitting TRBD1. CDR1 SGHRS and CDR2 YFSETQ come from the germline V gene. CDR3 size: 12 residues. V dropped 2 bases and J dropped 7; count of bases not matched to a gene: 2. CDR3 residues: CASSLGDSEAFF. CDR3 DNA: TGCGCCAGCAGCTTAGGGGACAGTGAAGCTTTCTTT.

This clone was found a few times. The V call is TRBV2, the J call TRBJ1-2; D is perhaps TRBD1 (6 bases). The germline V gene has CDR1 SNHLY and CDR2 FYNNEI. Trimming cost V 7 bases and J 8 bases, with 11 bases left between them. This CDR3 has 11 amino acids. The CDR3 reads CASKSGEGYTF. CDR3 in DNA: TGTGCCAGCAAGTCAGGGGAAGGCTACACCTTC. Based on the CDR3 plus reference TRBV2 and TRBJ1-2, the full variable domain is EPEVTQTPSHQVTQMGQEVILRCVPISNHLYFYWYRQILGQKVEFLVSFYNNEISEKSEIFDDQFSVERPDGSNFTLKIRSTKLEDSAMYFCASKSGEGYTFGSGTRLTVV.

The V call is TRBV19, the J call TRBJ2-7, with a tentative D call TRBD1 (5 bases). In germline, CDR1 is LNHDA, CDR2 SQIVND (reference sequence). V was clipped by 2 bases and J by 3 bases, with 17 bases between them. The CDR3 has 16 amino acids. The CDR3 nucleotides are TGTGCCAGTAGTATACCCCATCGTGGGGCCCTCTACGAGCAGTACTTC. It specifies CASSIPHRGALYEQYF.

The chain recombines TRBV5-5 with TRBJ1-1, with D tentatively TRBD1 (6 bases). Deletions cut 4 bases from V and 4 bases from J, with 17 bases between. In germline, CDR1 is SGHKS, CDR2 YYEKEE (reference sequence). This CDR3 has 15 amino acids. CDR3 sequence: CASSRPQGQGTEAFF. In DNA form, the CDR3 reads TGTGCCAGCAGCCGGCCGCAGGGGCAGGGCACTGAAGCTTTCTTT.

The count of this clone is one. The V gene is TRBV7-2, the J gene TRBJ2-7, with a possible D match to TRBD2 (5 bases). This CDR3 is 13 amino acids long. V lost 1 base and J lost 2, with 6 bases in between. Looked up from germline, CDR1 is SGHTA and CDR2 is FQGNSA. Here the CDR3 reads CASSLVTTYEQYF. CDR3 sequence (DNA): TGTGCCAGCAGCTTAGTGACTACCTACGAGCAGTACTTC.

CDR3 region: CASREDMGFGYGYTF. The CDR3 DNA sequence: TGCGCCAGCAGAGAGGACATGGGCTTTGGGTATGGCTACACCTTC. The chain uses TRBV5-1 and TRBJ1-2; D might be TRBD1 (5 bases). Trimming cost V 5 bases and J 5 bases, with 19 bases left between them. The CDR3 runs to 15 residues. CDR1 SGHRS and CDR2 YFSETQ come from the germline V gene. Full variable domain (missing parts from reference TRBV5-1 and TRBJ1-2): KAGVTQTPRYLIKTRGQQVTLSCSPISGHRSVSWYQQTPGQGLQFLFEYFSETQRNKGNFPGRFSGRQFSNSRSEMNVSTLELGDSALYLCASREDMGFGYGYTFGSGTRLTVV.

This clone was seen only a few times. The rearrangement uses TRBV5-1 and TRBJ2-1, with D perhaps matching TRBD1 (5 bases). There are 16 residues in the CDR3. Trimming stripped 0 bases from V and 0 bases from J, with 10 bases between. In germline, CDR1 is SGHRS, CDR2 YFSETQ. CDR3 protein: CASSLGQTSSYNEQFF. The CDR3 nucleotides read TGCGCCAGCAGCTTGGGACAGACCAGCTCCTACAATGAGCAGTTCTTC.

The J gene is TRBJ2-5, the V gene TRBV12-5, with TRBD1 matching 8 bases. Germline lookup yields CDR1 LGHNT and CDR2 FRNRAP. CDR3 length: 14 residues. V gave up 1 base and J gave up 10 bases; unmatched junction bases: 8. The CDR3 DNA sequence: TGTGCTAGTGGTTTGGACAGGGGGGAAGGGGACCAGTACTTC. It is translated as CASGLDRGEGDQYF.

This rearrangement joins TRBV27 to TRBJ1-1; tentative D call: TRBD1 (6 bases). V was cut by 0 bases and J by 1 base, with 9 bases left in between. Germline V CDR1 and CDR2: MNHEY, SMNVEV (reference sequence). The CDR3 has 15 residues. Here the CDR3 reads CASSLSPTGNTEAFF. In nucleotides, the CDR3 is TGTGCCAGCAGTTTATCCCCGACAGGGAACACTGAAGCTTTCTTT.

CDR3 region: CASSLAGGSVEAFF. CDR3 nucleotide sequence: TGTGCCAGCAGCTTGGCAGGGGGATCGGTGGAAGCTTTCTTT. This chain uses TRBV5-8 with TRBJ1-1, with TRBD1 identical over 7 bases. V trimming: 0 bases; J trimming: 8 bases; junction bases outside the gene matches: 7. The CDR3 runs to 14 residues. The germline CDR1 and CDR2 sequences are SGHTS and YDEGEE.

The chain employs TRBV23-1 and TRBJ1-5, with unresolved D. TRBV23-1 is classed as an ORF, of uncertain function. The ends were cut back, 3 bases at V and 6 bases at J, with 12 bases in the middle. This CDR3 is built from 14 residues. The CDR3 region has the DNA TGCGCCAGCAGTCACAGGTCACTGGGTCAGCCCCAGCATTTT. Encoded protein: CASSHRSLGQPQHF.

This clone was seen a single time. The chain has TRBV2 and TRBJ2-2, with D possibly being TRBD1 (6 bases). The CDR3 has 15 residues. V was trimmed by 5 bases and J by 0 bases, leaving 10 bases between them. Germline-derived CDR1 and CDR2 are SNHLY and FYNNEI. As DNA, the CDR3 is TGTGCCAGCAGTCGCCAGGGGACGAACACCGGGGAGCTGTTTTTT. Translation: CASSRQGTNTGELFF.

V is TRBV7-2 and J is TRBJ1-4, with a weak D call TRBD1 (5 bases). Trimming left V 5 bases short and J 5 bases short, with 15 bases between. The CDR3 sequence is 15 residues long. From germline, CDR1 is SGHTA and CDR2 FQGNSA. The CDR3 DNA reads TGTGCCAGCAGCATCTTCAGGGCCTCGAATGAAAAACTGTTTTTT. Amino acid sequence: CASSIFRASNEKLFF.

This chain links TRBV27 with TRBJ1-6; D perhaps matches TRBD1 (6 bases). The CDR3 consists of 15 residues. The V and J ends lost 5 bases and 7 bases respectively, with 15 bases between them. CDR1 and CDR2 from the germline V gene are MNHEY and SMNVEV (reference sequence). The CDR3 sequence: CASSGARGGNSPLHF. CDR3 in DNA: TGTGCCAGCAGTGGTGCCAGGGGTGGAAATTCACCCCTCCACTTT.